Listed below are T cell receptor beta chains from one sample, sequenced in a study of T cells in Graves' hyperthyroidism and ophthalmopathy. TCRdb redid the calling of the multiplex PCR reads with MiXCR, one entry per CDR3 protein. The top ten hold approximately 30% of the sample, which has about 300,000 distinct CDR3 sequences, 25% to 30% seen once. Sequencing used blood. Receptors originate from a man aged 35 to 55 with Graves' hyperthyroidism that later progressed to Graves' ophthalmopathy. The CDR3 runs from the conserved cysteine through the conserved F or W. A D gene is named only where the DNA matches it firmly. For some rows the clone size is stated as once, few or many, or as a class when expanded; others skip it.

>TRBJ1-6|TRBV12-3/TRBV12-4|many|TRBD1
CASSSSGQLNSPLHF
TGTGCCAGCAGTTCGTCGGGACAGCTAAATTCACCCCTCCACTTT
>TRBJ1-5|TRBV6-1|.|.
CASRETGAVQPQHF
TGTGCCAGCCGGGAGACGGGGGCAGTTCAGCCCCAGCATTTT
>TRBJ2-7|TRBV7-8|many|.
CASSLSVSGFEQYF
TGTGCCAGCAGCTTAAGTGTTTCAGGATTCGAGCAGTACTTC
>TRBJ1-5|TRBV6-1|many|TRBD1
CASRFGAGGDQPQHF
TGTGCCAGTCGATTCGGGGCAGGGGGAGATCAGCCCCAGCATTTT
>TRBJ1-2|TRBV6-1|many|.
CASSDHRWGYTF
TGTGCCAGCAGTGATCATAGGTGGGGCTACACCTTC
>TRBJ1-2|TRBV12-3/TRBV12-4|many|.
CASRSIQGTGYTF
TGTGCCAGCAGGTCTATACAGGGAACTGGCTACACCTTC
>TRBJ1-6|TRBV20-1|many|.
CSARIIPGQTNSPLHF
TGCAGTGCTCGGATCATCCCGGGACAAACTAATTCACCCCTCCACTTT
>TRBJ1-1|TRBV30|many|.
CAWRRRGKTEAFF
TGTGCCTGGAGGCGCCGGGGAAAGACTGAAGCTTTCTTT
>TRBJ2-5|TRBV11-3|.|TRBD2
CASSLNRGVTQETQYF
TGTGCCAGCAGCTTAAATCGGGGGGTTACCCAAGAGACCCAGTACTTC
>TRBJ2-7|TRBV28|many|.
CASSWVGGWEQYF
TGTGCCAGCAGTTGGGTGGGGGGCTGGGAGCAGTACTTC
>TRBJ1-3|TRBV5-4|many|TRBD1
CASSLRGIGNTIYF
TGTGCCAGCAGCCTCAGGGGGATCGGAAACACCATATATTTT
>TRBJ1-1|TRBV6-5|.|.
CASSYILSNTEAFF
TGTGCCAGCAGTTACATCCTGTCGAACACTGAAGCTTTCTTT
>TRBJ2-7|TRBV20-1|many|.
CSASNPDRLEQYF
TGCAGTGCGTCCAACCCGGACCGCCTCGAGCAGTACTTC
>TRBJ2-2|TRBV7-6|.|.
CASSKGGVNTGELFF
TGTGCCAGCAGCAAGGGGGGGGTGAACACCGGGGAGCTGTTTTTT
>TRBJ2-7|TRBV29-1|.|TRBD2
CSVALLAGSYEQYF
TGCAGCGTTGCTTTACTAGCGGGGAGCTACGAGCAGTACTTC
>TRBJ2-2|TRBV6-1|many|.
CASSPRDTRTGELFF
TGTGCCAGCAGCCCACGGGACACACGCACCGGGGAGCTGTTTTTT
>TRBJ2-5|TRBV28|many|TRBD1
CASSPQGGSETQYF
TGTGCCAGCAGCCCCCAAGGGGGCTCGGAGACCCAGTACTTC
>TRBJ2-3|TRBV6-4|many|.
CASSTRHTLNFTDTQYF
TGTGCCAGCAGTACCCGACACACTTTGAACTTCACAGATACGCAGTATTTT
>TRBJ2-5|TRBV7-2|.|.
CASSLRPGLGTQYF
TGTGCCAGCAGCTTACGCCCGGGGCTTGGGACCCAGTACTTC
>TRBJ2-2|TRBV6-5|many|.
CASSYKQTTGELFF
TGTGCCAGCAGTTACAAACAGACAACCGGGGAGCTGTTTTTT
>TRBJ2-4|TRBV7-3|.|.
CASEEFGVQYF
TGTGCCAGCGAGGAGTTTGGAGTTCAGTACTTC
>TRBJ2-5|TRBV7-7|many|.
CASSLVPQGRETQYF
TGTGCTAGCAGCTTAGTGCCCCAGGGGCGAGAGACCCAGTACTTC
>TRBJ1-5|TRBV6-1|many|.
CASSEAQRGQPQHF
TGTGCCAGCAGTGAAGCGCAAAGGGGGCAGCCCCAGCATTTT
>TRBJ2-7|TRBV27|.|TRBD1
CASSLIGQGTYEQYF
TGTGCCAGCAGTTTAATTGGACAGGGTACCTACGAGCAGTACTTC